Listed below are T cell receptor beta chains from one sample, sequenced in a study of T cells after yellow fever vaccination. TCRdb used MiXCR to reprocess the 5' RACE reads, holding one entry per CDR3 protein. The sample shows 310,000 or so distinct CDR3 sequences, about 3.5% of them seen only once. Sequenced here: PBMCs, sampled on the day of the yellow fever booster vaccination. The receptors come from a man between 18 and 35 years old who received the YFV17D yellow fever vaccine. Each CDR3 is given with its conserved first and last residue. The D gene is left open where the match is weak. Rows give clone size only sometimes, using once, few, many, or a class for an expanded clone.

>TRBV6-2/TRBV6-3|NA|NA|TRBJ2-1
TGTGCCAGCTCCCGCTCCCCTCCGTCTAAAGATGAGCAGTTCTTC
CASSRSPPSKDEQFF
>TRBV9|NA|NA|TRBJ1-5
TGTGCCAGCAGCGTAGGGACGGGGCCCTCGAATCAGCCCCAGCATTTT
CASSVGTGPSNQPQHF
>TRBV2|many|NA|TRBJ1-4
TGTGCCAGCAGTCCCACAACTAATGAAAAACTGTTTTTT
CASSPTTNEKLFF
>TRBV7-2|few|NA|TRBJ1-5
TGTGCCAGCAGCCCGCGGACAACCGAGAACAAGCCCCAGCATTTT
CASSPRTTENKPQHF
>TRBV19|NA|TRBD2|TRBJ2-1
TGTGCCAGTAGTCCCCTAGGGCGGGGGGACTACAATGAGCAGTTCTTC
CASSPLGRGDYNEQFF
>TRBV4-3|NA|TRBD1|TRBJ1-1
TGCGCCAGCAGCCAACATGGAGATCCGGGACAGATCCCGGGTACTGAAGCTTTCTTT
CASSQHGDPGQIPGTEAFF
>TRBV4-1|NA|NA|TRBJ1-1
TGCGCCAGCAGCCGTTCAGACATGGGGTCCACTGAAGCTTTCTTT
CASSRSDMGSTEAFF
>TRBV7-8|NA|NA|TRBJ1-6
TGTGCCAGCAGCTTGGCCACAGGGAACCCCTTTTATTCACCCCTCCACTTT
CASSLATGNPFYSPLHF
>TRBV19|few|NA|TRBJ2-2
TGTGCCAGTAGTATCCCTGGGACGGGGAACACCGGGGAGCTGTTTTTT
CASSIPGTGNTGELFF
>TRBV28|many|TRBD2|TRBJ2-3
TGTGCCAGCACTAGCGGGGGGGTTGGGACAGATACGCAGTATTTT
CASTSGGVGTDTQYF
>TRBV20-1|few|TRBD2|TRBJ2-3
TGCAGTGCTAGAACTAGCGAAGGCACAGATACGCAGTATTTT
CSARTSEGTDTQYF
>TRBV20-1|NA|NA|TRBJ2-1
TGCAGTGCTCTCCCGGACAGCTTTAATGAGCAGTTCTTC
CSALPDSFNEQFF
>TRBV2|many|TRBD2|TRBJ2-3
TGTGCCAGCGGAGGGACTAGCGGAAGCACAGATACGCAGTATTTT
CASGGTSGSTDTQYF
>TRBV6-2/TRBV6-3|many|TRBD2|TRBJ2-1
TGTGCCAGCAGTTACGGGCTAGCGGCGGATGAGCAGTTCTTC
CASSYGLAADEQFF
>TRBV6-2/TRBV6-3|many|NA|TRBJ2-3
TGTGCCAGCAGTTACTCATACTCCACAGATACGCAGTATTTT
CASSYSYSTDTQYF
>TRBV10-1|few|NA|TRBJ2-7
TGCGCCAGCAGTGAGTCCTGGCACGAGCAGTACTTC
CASSESWHEQYF
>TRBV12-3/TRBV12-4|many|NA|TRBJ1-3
TGTGCCAGCAGCCTCGGTCAGGCTGGAAACACCATATATTTT
CASSLGQAGNTIYF
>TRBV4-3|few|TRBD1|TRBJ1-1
TGCGCCAGCAGCCAACCCGGGACAGGGGGAACTGAAGCTTTCTTT
CASSQPGTGGTEAFF
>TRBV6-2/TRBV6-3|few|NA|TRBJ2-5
TGTGCCAGCAGCTCCTGGACTTGGGGCCAAGAGACCCAGTACTTC
CASSSWTWGQETQYF
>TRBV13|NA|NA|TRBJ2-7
TGTGCCAGCAGCCCCATGGGCAGGGGAAACGAGCAGTACTTC
CASSPMGRGNEQYF
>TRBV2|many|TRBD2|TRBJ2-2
TGTGCCAGCAGTCCGAATCTAGCGGGGGGGGACACCGGGGAGCTGTTTTTT
CASSPNLAGGDTGELFF
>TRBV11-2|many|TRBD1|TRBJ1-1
TGTGCCAGCAGCAGCGGACAGGGGGGCACTGAAGCTTTCTTT
CASSSGQGGTEAFF
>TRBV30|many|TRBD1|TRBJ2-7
TGTGCCTGGAGTAGGAGACAGGGAACCTACGAGCAGTACTTC
CAWSRRQGTYEQYF
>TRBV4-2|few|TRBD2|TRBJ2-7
TGTGCCAGCAGCCAAGATAGGACTAGTTACGAGCAGTACTTC
CASSQDRTSYEQYF
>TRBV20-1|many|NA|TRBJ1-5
TGCAGTGCTAGGCATTACGTGGCAGACCCCAATAGCAATCAGCCCCAGCATTTT
CSARHYVADPNSNQPQHF
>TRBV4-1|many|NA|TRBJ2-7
TGCGCCAGCAGCCAAGAACCAGGTCGTGCAGCTAGCCGCTTCTCCTACGAGCAGTACTTC
CASSQEPGRAASRFSYEQYF
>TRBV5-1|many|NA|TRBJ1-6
TGCGCCAGCAGCTTGGAGAGGACAGAGGTTTTTGGCTCACCCCTCCACTTT
CASSLERTEVFGSPLHF
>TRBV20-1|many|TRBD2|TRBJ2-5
TGCAGTGCTAGAGTTGTCATCGGGGGGGCTCGTATAGAGACCCAGTACTTC
CSARVVIGGARIETQYF
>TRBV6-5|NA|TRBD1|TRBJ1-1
TGTGCCAGCAGTCGTTCGGGACAGGTGACTGAAGCTTTCTTT
CASSRSGQVTEAFF
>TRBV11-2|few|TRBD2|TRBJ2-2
TGTGCCAGCAGTTCTAGCGGGGGGGAGAACACCGGGGAGCTGTTTTTT
CASSSSGGENTGELFF
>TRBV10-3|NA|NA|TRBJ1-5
TGTGCCACCGAGGCGGAGAGAGGCAATCAGCCCCAGCATTTT
CATEAERGNQPQHF
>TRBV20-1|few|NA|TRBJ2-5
TGCAGTGCTAGTCGGGGGTCCCATCAAGAGACCCAGTACTTC
CSASRGSHQETQYF
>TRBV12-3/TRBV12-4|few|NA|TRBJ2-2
TGTGCCAGCAGTATCCGGGACACCGGGGAGCTGTTTTTT
CASSIRDTGELFF
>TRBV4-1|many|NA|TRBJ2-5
TGCGCCAGCAGCCCTGAACACCGCTTGGGAGAGACCCAGTACTTC
CASSPEHRLGETQYF
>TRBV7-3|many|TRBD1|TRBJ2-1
TGTGCCAGCAGCTGGGGGACAGGGGACAATGAGCAGTTCTTC
CASSWGTGDNEQFF
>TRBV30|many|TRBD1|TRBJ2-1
TGTGCCGTTCAGGGGGTCCGCTCCTACAATGAGCAGTTCTTC
CAVQGVRSYNEQFF
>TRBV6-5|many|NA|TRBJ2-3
TGTGCCAGCAGTTACTCCGCAGGGGCGGTCGCAGATACGCAGTATTTT
CASSYSAGAVADTQYF
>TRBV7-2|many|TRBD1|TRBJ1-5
TGTGCCAGCAGCTTAGCTAGGACAGGGGGCGAGCCCCAGCATTTT
CASSLARTGGEPQHF
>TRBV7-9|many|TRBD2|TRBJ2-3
TGTGCCAGCAGCCCGGTCGGGCGGGGGGATACGCAGTATTTT
CASSPVGRGDTQYF
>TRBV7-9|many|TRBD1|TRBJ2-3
TGTGCCAGCATCCAATTCGGGACAGGGAACACAGATACGCAGTATTTT
CASIQFGTGNTDTQYF